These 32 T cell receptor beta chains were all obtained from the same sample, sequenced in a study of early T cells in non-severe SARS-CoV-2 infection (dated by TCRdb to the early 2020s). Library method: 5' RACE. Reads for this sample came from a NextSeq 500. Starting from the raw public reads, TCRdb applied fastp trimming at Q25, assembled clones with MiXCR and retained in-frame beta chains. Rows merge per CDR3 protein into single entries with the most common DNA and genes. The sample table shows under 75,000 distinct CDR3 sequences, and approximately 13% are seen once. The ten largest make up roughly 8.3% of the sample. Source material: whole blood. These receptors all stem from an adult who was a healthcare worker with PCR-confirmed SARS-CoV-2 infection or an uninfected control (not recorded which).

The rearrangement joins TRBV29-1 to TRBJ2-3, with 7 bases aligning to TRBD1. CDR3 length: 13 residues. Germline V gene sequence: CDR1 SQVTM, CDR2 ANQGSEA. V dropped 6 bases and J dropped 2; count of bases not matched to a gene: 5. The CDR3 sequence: CSVDRDNTDTQYF. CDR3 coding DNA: TGCAGCGTCGACAGGGATAACACAGATACGCAGTATTTT.

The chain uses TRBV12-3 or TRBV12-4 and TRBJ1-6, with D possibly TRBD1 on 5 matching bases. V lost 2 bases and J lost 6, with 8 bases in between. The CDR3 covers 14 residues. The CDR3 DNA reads TGTGCCAGCAGTTTAAAGGGGACTAATTCACCCCTCCACTTT. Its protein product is CASSLKGTNSPLHF.

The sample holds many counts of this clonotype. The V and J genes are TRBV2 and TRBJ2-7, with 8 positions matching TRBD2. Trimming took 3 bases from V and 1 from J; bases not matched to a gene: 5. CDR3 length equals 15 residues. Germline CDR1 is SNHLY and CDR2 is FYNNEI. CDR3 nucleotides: TGTGCCAGCAGTGAGAGGGTAGCGGGATCCTACGAGCAGTACTTC. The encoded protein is CASSERVAGSYEQYF.

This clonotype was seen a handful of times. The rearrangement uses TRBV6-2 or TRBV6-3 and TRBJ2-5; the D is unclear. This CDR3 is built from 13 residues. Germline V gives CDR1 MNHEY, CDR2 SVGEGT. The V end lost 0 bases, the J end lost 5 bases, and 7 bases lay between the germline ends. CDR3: CASSYSQRETQYF. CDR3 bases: TGTGCCAGCAGTTACTCCCAGAGGGAGACCCAGTACTTC.

CDR3: CASYEGSSGNTIYF. CDR3 coding DNA: TGTGCCAGCTACGAGGGAAGCTCTGGAAACACCATATATTTT. The chain joins TRBV28 to TRBJ1-3; D not certain. The CDR3 runs to 14 residues. Germline lookup yields CDR1 MDHEN and CDR2 SYDVKM. The V end lost 8 bases, the J end lost 0 bases, and 11 bases lay between the germline ends. Full variable domain (rest looked up from reference TRBV28 and TRBJ1-3): DVKVTQSSRYLVKRTGEKVFLECVQDMDHENMFWYRQDPGLGLRLIYFSYDVKMKEKGDIPEGYSVSREKKERFSLILESASTNQTSMYLCASYEGSSGNTIYFGEGSWLTVV.

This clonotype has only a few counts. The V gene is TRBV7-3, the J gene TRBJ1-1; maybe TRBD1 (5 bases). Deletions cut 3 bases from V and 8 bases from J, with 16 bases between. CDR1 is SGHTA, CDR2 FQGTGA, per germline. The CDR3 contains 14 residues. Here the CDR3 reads CASSLTRTGTEAFF. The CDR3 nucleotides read TGTGCCAGCAGCTTGACTCGAACCGGGACCGAAGCTTTCTTT.

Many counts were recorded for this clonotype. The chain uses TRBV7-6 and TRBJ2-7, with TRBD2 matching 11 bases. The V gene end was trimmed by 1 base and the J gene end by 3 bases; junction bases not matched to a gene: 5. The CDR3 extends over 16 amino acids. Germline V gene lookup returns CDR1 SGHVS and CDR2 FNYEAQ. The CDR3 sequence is CASSLVVGTSGYEQYF. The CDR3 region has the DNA TGTGCCAGCAGCTTAGTGGTGGGGACTAGCGGCTACGAGCAGTACTTC.

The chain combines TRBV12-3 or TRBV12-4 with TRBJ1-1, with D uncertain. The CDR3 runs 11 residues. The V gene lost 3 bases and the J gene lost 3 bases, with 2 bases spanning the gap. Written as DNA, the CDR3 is TGTGCCAGCAGTTTGTACACTGAAGCTTTCTTT. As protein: CASSLYTEAFF.

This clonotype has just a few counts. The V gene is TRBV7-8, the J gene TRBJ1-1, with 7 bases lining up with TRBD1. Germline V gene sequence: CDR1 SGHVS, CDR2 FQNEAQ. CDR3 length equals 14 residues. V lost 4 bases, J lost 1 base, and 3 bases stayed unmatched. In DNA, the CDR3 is TGTGCCAGCAGCTGGGACAGAGGGAACACTGAAGCTTTCTTT. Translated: CASSWDRGNTEAFF. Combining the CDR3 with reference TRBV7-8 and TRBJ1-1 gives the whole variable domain GAGVSQSPRYKVAKRGQDVALRCDPISGHVSLFWYQQALGQGPEFLTYFQNEAQLDKSGLPSDRFFAERPEGSVSTLKIQRTQQEDSAVYLCASSWDRGNTEAFFGQGTRLTVV.

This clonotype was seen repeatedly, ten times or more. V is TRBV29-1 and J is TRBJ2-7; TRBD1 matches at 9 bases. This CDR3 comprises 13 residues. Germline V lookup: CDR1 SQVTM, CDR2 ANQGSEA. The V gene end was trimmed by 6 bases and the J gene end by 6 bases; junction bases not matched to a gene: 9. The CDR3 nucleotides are TGCAGCGTCTCCGGGACAGGGTTTTCCGAGCAGTACTTC. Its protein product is CSVSGTGFSEQYF.

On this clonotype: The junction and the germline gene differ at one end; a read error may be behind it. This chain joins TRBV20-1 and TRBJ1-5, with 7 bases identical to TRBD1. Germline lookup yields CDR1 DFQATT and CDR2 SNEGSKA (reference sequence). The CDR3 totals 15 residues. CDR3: CSARSGPRGWQPQQF. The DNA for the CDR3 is TGCAGTGCTAGATCTGGACCCAGGGGGTGGCAGCCCCAGCAATTT.

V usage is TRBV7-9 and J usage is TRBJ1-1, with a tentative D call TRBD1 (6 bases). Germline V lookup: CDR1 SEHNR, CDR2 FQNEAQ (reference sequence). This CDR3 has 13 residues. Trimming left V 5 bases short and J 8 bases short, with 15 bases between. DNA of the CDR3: TGTGCCAGCAGCCCAGCTGGTGGGACAGAAGCTTTCTTT. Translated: CASSPAGGTEAFF.

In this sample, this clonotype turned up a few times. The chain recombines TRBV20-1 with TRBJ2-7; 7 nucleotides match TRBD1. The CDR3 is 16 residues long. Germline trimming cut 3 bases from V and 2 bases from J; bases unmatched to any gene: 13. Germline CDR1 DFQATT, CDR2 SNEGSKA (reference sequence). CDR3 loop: CSARALRDRVPYEQYF. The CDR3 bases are TGCAGTGCTAGGGCCCTCCGGGACAGAGTTCCCTACGAGCAGTACTTC.

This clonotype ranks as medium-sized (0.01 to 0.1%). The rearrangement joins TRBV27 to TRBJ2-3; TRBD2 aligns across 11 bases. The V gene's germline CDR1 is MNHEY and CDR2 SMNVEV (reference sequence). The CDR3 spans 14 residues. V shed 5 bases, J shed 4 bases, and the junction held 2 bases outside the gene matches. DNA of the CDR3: TGTGCCAGCAGTAGGGGACTAGCGGCAGATACGCAGTATTTT. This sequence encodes CASSRGLAADTQYF.

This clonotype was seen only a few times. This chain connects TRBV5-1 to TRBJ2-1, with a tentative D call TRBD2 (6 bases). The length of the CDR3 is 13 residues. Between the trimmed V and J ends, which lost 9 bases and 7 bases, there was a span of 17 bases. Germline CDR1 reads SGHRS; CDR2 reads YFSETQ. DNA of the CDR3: TGCGCCACCCGTCTGGGGGGAGCTAATGAGCAGTTCTTC. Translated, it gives CATRLGGANEQFF.

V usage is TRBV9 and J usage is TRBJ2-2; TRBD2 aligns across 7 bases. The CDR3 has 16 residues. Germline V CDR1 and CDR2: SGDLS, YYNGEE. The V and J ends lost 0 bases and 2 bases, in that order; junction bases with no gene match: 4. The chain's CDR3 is CASSVGTSANTGELFF. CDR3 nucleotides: TGTGCCAGCAGCGTAGGAACTAGCGCAAACACCGGGGAGCTGTTTTTT.

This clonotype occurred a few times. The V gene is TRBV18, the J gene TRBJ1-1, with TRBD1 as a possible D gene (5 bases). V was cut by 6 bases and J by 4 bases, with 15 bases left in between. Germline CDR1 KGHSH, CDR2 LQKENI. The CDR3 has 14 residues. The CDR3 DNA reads TGTGCCAGCTCGCTGGACCTTGGGGGCACTGAAGCTTTCTTT. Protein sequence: CASSLDLGGTEAFF.

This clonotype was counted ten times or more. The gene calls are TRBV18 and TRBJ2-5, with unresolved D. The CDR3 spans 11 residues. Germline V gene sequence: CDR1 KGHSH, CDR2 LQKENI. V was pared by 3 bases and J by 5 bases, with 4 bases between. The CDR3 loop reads CASSPIETQYF. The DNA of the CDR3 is TGTGCCAGCTCACCTATCGAGACCCAGTACTTC.

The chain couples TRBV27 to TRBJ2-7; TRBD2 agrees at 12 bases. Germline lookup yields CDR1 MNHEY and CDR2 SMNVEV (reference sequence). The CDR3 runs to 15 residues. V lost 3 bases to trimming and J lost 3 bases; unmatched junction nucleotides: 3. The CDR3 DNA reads TGTGCCAGCAGTTTCACACTAGCGGGAGGCTACGAGCAGTACTTC. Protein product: CASSFTLAGGYEQYF.

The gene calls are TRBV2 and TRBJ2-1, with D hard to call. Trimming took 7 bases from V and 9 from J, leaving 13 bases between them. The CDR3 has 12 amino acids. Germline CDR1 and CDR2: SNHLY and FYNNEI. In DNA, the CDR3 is TGTGCCAGCACCGTTAGGGTCCCTGAGCAGTTCTTC. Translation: CASTVRVPEQFF.

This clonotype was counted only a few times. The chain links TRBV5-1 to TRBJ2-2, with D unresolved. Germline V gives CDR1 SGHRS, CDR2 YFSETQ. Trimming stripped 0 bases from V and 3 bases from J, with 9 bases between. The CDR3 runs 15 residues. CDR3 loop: CASSLEQTHTGELFF. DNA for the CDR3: TGCGCCAGCAGCTTGGAGCAGACTCACACCGGGGAGCTGTTTTTT. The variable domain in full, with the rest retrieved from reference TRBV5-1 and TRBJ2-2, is KAGVTQTPRYLIKTRGQQVTLSCSPISGHRSVSWYQQTPGQGLQFLFEYFSETQRNKGNFPGRFSGRQFSNSRSEMNVSTLELGDSALYLCASSLEQTHTGELFFGEGSRLTVL.

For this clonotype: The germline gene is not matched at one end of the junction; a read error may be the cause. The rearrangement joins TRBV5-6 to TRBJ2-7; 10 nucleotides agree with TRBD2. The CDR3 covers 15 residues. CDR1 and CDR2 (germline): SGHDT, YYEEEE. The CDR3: CASSLGLALTYEQYF. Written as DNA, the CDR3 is TGTGCTAGCAGCTTGGGACTAGCGCTTACCTACGAGCAGTACTTC. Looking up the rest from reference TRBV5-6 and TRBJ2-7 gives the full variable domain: DAGVTQSPTHLIKTRGQQVTLRCSPKSGHDTVSWYQQALGQGPQFIFQYYEEEERQRGNFPDRFSGHQFPNYSSELNVNALLLGDSALYLCASSLGLALTYEQYFGPGTRLTVT.

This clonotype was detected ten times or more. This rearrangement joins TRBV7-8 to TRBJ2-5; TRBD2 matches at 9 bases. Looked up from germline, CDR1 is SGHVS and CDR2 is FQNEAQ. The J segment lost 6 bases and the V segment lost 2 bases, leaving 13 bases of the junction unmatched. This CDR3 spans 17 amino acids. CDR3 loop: CASSLILSGRRQKTQYF. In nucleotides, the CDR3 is TGTGCCAGCAGCTTAATCCTTAGCGGGAGAAGGCAGAAGACCCAGTACTTC.

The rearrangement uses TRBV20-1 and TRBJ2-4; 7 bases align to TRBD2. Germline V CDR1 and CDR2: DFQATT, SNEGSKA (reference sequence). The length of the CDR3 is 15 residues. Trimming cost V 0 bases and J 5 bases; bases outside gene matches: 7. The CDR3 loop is CSARDYRLAENIQYF. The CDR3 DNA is TGCAGTGCTAGAGATTACAGGCTAGCGGAAAACATTCAGTACTTC.

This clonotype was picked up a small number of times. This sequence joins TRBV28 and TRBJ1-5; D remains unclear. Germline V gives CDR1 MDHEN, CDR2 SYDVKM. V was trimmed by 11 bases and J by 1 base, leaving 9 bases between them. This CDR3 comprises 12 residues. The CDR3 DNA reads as TGTGCCGGGAAAAGGAGCAATCAGCCCCAGCATTTT. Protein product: CAGKRSNQPQHF.

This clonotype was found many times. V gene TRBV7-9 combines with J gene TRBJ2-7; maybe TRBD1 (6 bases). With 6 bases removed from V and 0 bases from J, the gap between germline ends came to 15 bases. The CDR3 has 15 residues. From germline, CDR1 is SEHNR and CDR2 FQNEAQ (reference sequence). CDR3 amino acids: CASRLGQGSSYEQYF. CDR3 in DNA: TGTGCCAGCAGACTAGGCCAGGGGAGCTCCTACGAGCAGTACTTC.

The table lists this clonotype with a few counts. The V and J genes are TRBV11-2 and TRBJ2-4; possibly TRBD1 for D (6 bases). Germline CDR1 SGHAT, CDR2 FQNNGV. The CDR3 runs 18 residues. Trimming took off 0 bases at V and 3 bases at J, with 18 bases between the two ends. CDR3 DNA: TGTGCCAGCAGCTTAGATCATGAAAAAGGACAGTTCAAAAACATTCAGTACTTC. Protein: CASSLDHEKGQFKNIQYF.

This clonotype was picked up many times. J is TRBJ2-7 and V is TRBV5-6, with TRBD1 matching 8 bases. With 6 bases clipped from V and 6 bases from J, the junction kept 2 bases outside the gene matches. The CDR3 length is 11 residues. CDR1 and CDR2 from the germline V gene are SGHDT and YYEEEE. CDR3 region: CASTDRGEQYF. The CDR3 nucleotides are TGTGCCAGCACCGACAGGGGCGAGCAGTACTTC.

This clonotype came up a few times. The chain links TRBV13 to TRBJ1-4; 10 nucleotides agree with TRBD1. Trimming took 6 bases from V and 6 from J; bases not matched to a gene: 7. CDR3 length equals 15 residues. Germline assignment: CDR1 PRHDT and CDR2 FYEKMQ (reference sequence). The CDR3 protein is CASSSRDRGYEKLFF. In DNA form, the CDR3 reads TGTGCCAGCAGTTCACGGGACAGGGGATATGAAAAACTGTTTTTT.

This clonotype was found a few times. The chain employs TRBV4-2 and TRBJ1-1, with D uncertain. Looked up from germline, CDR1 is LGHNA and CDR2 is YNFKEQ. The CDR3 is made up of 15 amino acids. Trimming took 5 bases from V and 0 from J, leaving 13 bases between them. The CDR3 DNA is TGTGCCAGCAGCTCTCAGACGAGAATGAACACTGAAGCTTTCTTT. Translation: CASSSQTRMNTEAFF.

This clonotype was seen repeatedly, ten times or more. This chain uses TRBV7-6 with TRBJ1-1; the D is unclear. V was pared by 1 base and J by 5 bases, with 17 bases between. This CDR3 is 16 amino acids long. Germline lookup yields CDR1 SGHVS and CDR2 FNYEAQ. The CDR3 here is CASSLGSKGSQTEAFF. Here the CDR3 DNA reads TGTGCCAGCAGCTTAGGGTCCAAGGGTAGCCAGACTGAAGCTTTCTTT.

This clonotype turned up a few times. The CDR3 DNA is TGTGCCATCAGTGTTCCAGACAGGAACACCGGGGAGCTGTTTTTT. This sequence encodes CAISVPDRNTGELFF. V usage is TRBV10-3 and J usage is TRBJ2-2, with D possibly matching TRBD1 (5 bases). Germline V gene sequence: CDR1 ENHRY, CDR2 SYGVKD. V lost 4 bases, J lost 1 base, and 10 bases lay in between. This CDR3 is 15 amino acids long.